This T cell receptor (beta chain) stems from a study of cytomegalovirus exposure and HLA in healthy donors. A multiplex PCR was run with 60 Vbeta primers and 13 Jbeta primers. This table comes from immunoSEQ multiplex PCR, and its TCRdb copy is limited to in-frame clones, with some not included. The sample carries approximately 110,000 clones, roughly 79% recorded once. The clonotype was recovered from a male donor in good health and CMV-seronegative. Sequencing was done on a sample of PBMCs.

Written as DNA, the CDR3 is TGTGCCAGCTCACCACGAGAGGGCTTGAACTATGGCTACACCTTC. Translating gives CASSPREGLNYGYTF. This chain connects TRBV18 to TRBJ1-2; D unclear. The V gene's germline CDR1 is KGHSH and CDR2 LQKENI. This CDR3 contains 15 residues. Trimming shortened V by 1 base and J by 2 bases, and 11 bases separated the two germline ends.